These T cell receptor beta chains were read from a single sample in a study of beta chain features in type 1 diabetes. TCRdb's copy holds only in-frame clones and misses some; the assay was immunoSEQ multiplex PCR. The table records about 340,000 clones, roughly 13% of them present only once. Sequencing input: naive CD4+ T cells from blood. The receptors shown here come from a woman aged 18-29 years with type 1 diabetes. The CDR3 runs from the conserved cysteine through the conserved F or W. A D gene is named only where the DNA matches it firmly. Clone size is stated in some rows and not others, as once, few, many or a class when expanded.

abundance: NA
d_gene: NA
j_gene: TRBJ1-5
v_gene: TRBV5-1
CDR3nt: TGCGCCAGCAGCTTGAGGGACACCGGCAATCAGCCCCAGCATTTT
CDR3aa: CASSLRDTGNQPQHF

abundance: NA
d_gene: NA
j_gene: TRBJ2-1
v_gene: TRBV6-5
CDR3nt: TGTGCCAGCAGTTACGGGTATACCAATCAGGATGAGCAGTTCTTC
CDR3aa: CASSYGYTNQDEQFF

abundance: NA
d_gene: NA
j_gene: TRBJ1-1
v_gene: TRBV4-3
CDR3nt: TGCGCCAGCAGCCAAGAAGAGGGTCGGGGCACTGAAGCTTTCTTT
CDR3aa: CASSQEEGRGTEAFF

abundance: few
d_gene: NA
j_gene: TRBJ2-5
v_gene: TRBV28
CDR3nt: TGTGCCAGCAGTTTCAGGCGAGAGACCCAGTACTTC
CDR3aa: CASSFRRETQYF

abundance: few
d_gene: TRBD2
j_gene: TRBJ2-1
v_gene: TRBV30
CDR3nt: TGTGCCTGGATAGGAGCTAGCGGGAGCTCCTACAATGAGCAGTTCTTC
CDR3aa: CAWIGASGSSYNEQFF

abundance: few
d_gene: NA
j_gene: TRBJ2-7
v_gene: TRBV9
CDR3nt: TGTGCCAGCAGCGTAAATCCCGGTCTGAGGGACGAGCAGTACTTC
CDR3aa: CASSVNPGLRDEQYF

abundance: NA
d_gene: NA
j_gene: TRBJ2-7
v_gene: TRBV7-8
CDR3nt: TGTGCCAGCAGCTTAGTATCGACAGGCTACGAGCAGTACTTC
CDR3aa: CASSLVSTGYEQYF

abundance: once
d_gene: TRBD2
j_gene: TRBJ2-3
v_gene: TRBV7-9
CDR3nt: TGTGCCAGCAGCTTATTTGCGGGAGAGGGGCCAGATACGCAGTATTTT
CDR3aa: CASSLFAGEGPDTQYF

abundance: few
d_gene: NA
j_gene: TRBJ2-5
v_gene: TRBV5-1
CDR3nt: TGCGCCAGTCATAATTTTCCAGGGTTCGGAGAGACCCAGTACTTC
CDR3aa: CASHNFPGFGETQYF

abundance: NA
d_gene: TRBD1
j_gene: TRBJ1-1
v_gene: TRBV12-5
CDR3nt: TGTGCTAGTGGTTTGTTGACAGGGGCACTGGAGGCTTTCTTT
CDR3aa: CASGLLTGALEAFF

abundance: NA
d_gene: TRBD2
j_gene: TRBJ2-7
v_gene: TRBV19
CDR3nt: TGTGCCAGTAGTACCGGGACTAGCGGGAGGAACGAGCAGTACTTC
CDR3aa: CASSTGTSGRNEQYF

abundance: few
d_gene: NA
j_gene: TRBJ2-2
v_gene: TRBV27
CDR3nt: TGTGCCAGCAGTGAGCGTCAGACCGGGGAGCTGTTTTTT
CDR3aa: CASSERQTGELFF

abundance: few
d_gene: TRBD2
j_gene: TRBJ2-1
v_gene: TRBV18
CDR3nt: TGTGCCAGCTCACCAATACGGGGACTAGCACTCAGCTCCTACAATGAGCAGTTCTTC
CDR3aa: CASSPIRGLALSSYNEQFF